This T cell receptor (beta chain) was sequenced in a study of blood T cells in healthy people across ages (dated by TCRdb to the mid-2010s). Turning to the overall study: In model experiments, template switching captured about one uniquely barcoded TCR beta cDNA molecule for every two T cells. To avoid experimental bias, donors of different ages were distributed randomly across sequencing lanes. Using deep sequencing normalized with unique cDNA molecular identifiers, the study measured how TCR beta repertoire diversity changes with age. For two donors (one aged 18 to 30 and one aged 80 or older), the study analyzed two additional independent replicas of 1 million unique cDNA reads from the same blood draw. The donors were split into four age groups: young (average 16 years), middle-aged (about 40), aged (about 56) and long-lived (roughly 77). Points the paper makes about the study in general: Estimates of total diversity based on one million sequenced T cells were regarded as lower bounds and as underestimates. The CMV infection status of donors was not known, potentially confounding age-related changes in expanded clonotypes. There was a strong correlation between observed TCR beta diversity and the percentage of naive T cells measured by flow cytometry. Compared with the aged group, the long-lived group had more naive CD4+ T cells, fewer expanded clones and increased TCR diversity, a pattern suggesting age selection. As age increased, observed TCR beta diversity per million T cells dropped in a roughly linear way, and a significant reduction was already evident by age roughly 40. Bulk unsorted PBMC profiling prevented conclusive comparison of naive and antigen-experienced compartments.

A word on this clonotype: Which antigen it targets is not known. No base-level quality is on record; no much larger clone is a single base apart.

Between the V and J ends, shortened by 5 bases and 5 bases respectively, the junction contains 15 bases. The germline V gene provides CDR1 MNHEY and CDR2 SVGAGI. The CDR3 measures 14 amino acids from cysteine to phenylalanine. Here the CDR3 DNA is all that survives: 42 bases in frame from base 1. Library preparation employed 5' RACE. The sequencer was an Illumina HiSeq 2500. A second PCR of roughly 6 to 11 cycles was run with a J-beta primer mix and a sample-barcoded 5' primer. A unique molecular identifier was introduced onto each TCR beta cDNA molecule by a template-switch 5' adaptor carrying 12 random nucleotides. Each sample yielded at least 2.5 million CDR3-containing paired-end reads. The Mint cDNA synthesis kit, primed by a TRBC-specific oligonucleotide, was used to synthesize first-strand cDNA from all RNA. All cDNA was treated with uracil-DNA glycosylase and then went through a first 18-cycle PCR with the universal primers M1SS and BC2_uni_R. As for the original processing: Each sample was normalized by randomly selecting 1 million high-quality reads, each carrying a distinct molecular identifier. Instead of being binned into consensus sequences, reads that shared molecular identifiers were thrown out. CDR3 identification, clonotype clustering and error correction used MiTCR with a Q25 quality threshold and the strictest error-elimination algorithm. A nonparametric unseen species model with Euler transformation was used to estimate a lower bound on total TCR beta diversity. In TCRdb, the public reads were trimmed at Q25 with fastp and aligned with MiXCR, with productive beta chains retained. Every distinct CDR3 protein forms one entry, paired with its most common genes and DNA. The V and J calls were determined by TCRdb, not by the authors. The sample table contains 1.5 million to 2 million distinct CDR3 sequences; only one count was recorded for around half of them. The top ten clones comprise around 2.1% of the sample.

The donors were some 36 Caucasian individuals from Russia, aged about 6 to 100 years, who were systemically healthy. Approximately 9 milliliters of peripheral blood were collected from each donor into EDTA-treated Vacutainer tubes. Ficoll-Paque density-gradient centrifugation was used to isolate PBMCs, with at least 6 million obtained per sample. Total RNA, at least 5 micrograms per sample, was extracted from PBMCs with Trizol reagent. For every donor, flow cytometry on a PBMC aliquot measured the percentage of naive CD45RAhigh/CD27high T cells. This TCR came from a woman in her 40s in good health. The rearranged chain carries TRBV6-5 and TRBJ1-2; the D gene is perhaps TRBD1, on 6 matching bases. Sequenced: blood. The CDR3 in this case is CASSREGVAYGYTF. The nucleotide sequence is TGTGCCAGCAGTAGGGAGGGGGTGGCGTATGGCTACACCTTC.